This paragraph reports one TCR beta chain. Antigen unknown. The CDR3 loop spans 12 amino acids. V lost 7 bases to trimming and J lost 1 base, with 7 bases between them. Looked up from germline, CDR1 is SNHLY and CDR2 is FYNNEI. Healthy bone marrow donors supplied every sample. The sample is drawn from a study of cytomegalovirus exposure and HLA in healthy donors. Study-level information: An earlier analysis found under 130 million unique TCR beta sequences from about 190 million T cells. Genotyping showed 81% of 398 donors falling in the Caucasian-associated ancestry cluster.

PCR was performed using 60 Vbeta and 13 Jbeta primers. Sequencing was performed with immunoSEQ multiplex PCR; in TCRdb, only in-frame clones are kept and a portion is missing. The data contain about 140,000 clones, 73% of them seen just once; the ten biggest clones take up roughly 1.3%. General study points: Per a later analysis, HLA-associated TCR beta chains showed more clonal expansion than other, equally common TCR beta chains.

This receptor was taken from a woman between 35 and 50 years old in good health and CMV-seronegative. The specimen sequenced was PBMCs. V gene TRBV2 combines with J gene TRBJ1-2; no firm D call. The chain's CDR3 is CASKSDNYGYTF. As DNA, the CDR3 is TGTGCCAGCAAATCAGATAACTATGGCTACACCTTC.